This T cell receptor beta chain derives from a study of OX40 agonist ivuxolimab in advanced cancers. As for the study in general: Eligibility admitted prior anti-PD-1, anti-PD-L1 or anti-CTLA-4 therapy; about 42% had some. General study findings and limits: Low levels of normalized T-cell clonal expansion also appeared in some nonresponders. The antigen specificity of the peripheral T cells (those that were expanded) was not determined.

Here immunoSEQ multiplex PCR was the method, and the copy in TCRdb shows in-frame clones only, minus some. Found here are approximately 45,000 clones, 90% to 95% of them singletons; the top ten hold around 10%. Turning to this clone: What it binds is unknown.

This CDR3 has 13 amino acids. V lost 8 bases, J lost 2 bases, and 12 bases lay in between. The germline gives CDR1 MNHEY, CDR2 SVGAGI. This chain joins TRBV6-5 and TRBJ2-5, with D tentatively TRBD1 or TRBD2 (6 bases each). The receptor comes from an adult with an advanced solid tumor such as melanoma, head and neck, liver or kidney cancer. The material was CD4+ or CD8+ T cells sorted from blood, obtained in a trial of the OX40 agonist ivuxolimab. The CDR3 spells CASRGQGQETQYF. The CDR3 nucleotides are TGTGCCAGCCGGGGGCAGGGGCAAGAGACCCAGTACTTC.